This T cell receptor (beta chain) was documented in a study of cytomegalovirus exposure and HLA in healthy donors. As for the study in general: HLA-typed donors contributed some 77 million unique TCRs, which were held in an early data release. Findings and caveats of the study: Presence/absence analyses assumed roughly uniform sequencing depth across donors, which may not hold.

Comment on this clone: Its antigen is currently unknown.

The CDR3 loop spans 15 amino acids. Germline CDR1 SGDLS, CDR2 YYNGEE. The J segment lost 7 bases and the V segment lost 2 bases, leaving 6 bases of the junction unmatched. PCR amplification relied on 60 Vbeta primers (plus 13 Jbeta primers). Using immunoSEQ multiplex PCR, the repertoire was profiled, and TCRdb retains in-frame clones only, with some absent. Of some 170,000 clones in the sample, 75% to 90% were seen once. The chain combines TRBV9 with TRBJ1-4, with 9 bases identical to TRBD1. The clonotype originates from a man in his thirties or forties in good health and CMV-seronegative. Sample: PBMCs. CDR3 loop: CASSVGDREGEKLFF. The CDR3 nucleotides are TGTGCCAGCAGCGTGGGGGACAGGGAGGGTGAAAAACTGTTTTTT. The whole variable domain, filled in from reference TRBV9 and TRBJ1-4, reads DSGVTQTPKHLITATGQRVTLRCSPRSGDLSVYWYQQSLDQGLQFLIQYYNGEERAKGNILERFSAQQFPDLHSELNLSSLELGDSALYFCASSVGDREGEKLFFGSGTQLSVL.